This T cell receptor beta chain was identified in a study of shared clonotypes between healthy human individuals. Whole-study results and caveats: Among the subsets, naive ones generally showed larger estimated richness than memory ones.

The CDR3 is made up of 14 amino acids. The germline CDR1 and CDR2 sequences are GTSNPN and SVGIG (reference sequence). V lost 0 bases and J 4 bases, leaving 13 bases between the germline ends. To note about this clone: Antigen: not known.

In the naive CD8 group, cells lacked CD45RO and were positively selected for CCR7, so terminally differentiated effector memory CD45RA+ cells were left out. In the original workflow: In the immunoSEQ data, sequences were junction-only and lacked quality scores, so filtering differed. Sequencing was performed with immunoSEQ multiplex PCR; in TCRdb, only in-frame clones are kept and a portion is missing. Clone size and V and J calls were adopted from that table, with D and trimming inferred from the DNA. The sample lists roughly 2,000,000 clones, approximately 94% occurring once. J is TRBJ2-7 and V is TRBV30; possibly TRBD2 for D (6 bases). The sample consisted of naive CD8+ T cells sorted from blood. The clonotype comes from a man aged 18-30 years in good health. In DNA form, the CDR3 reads TGTGCCTGGAGTGTCTCGGGCGGGGAATACGAGCAGTACTTC. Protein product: CAWSVSGGEYEQYF.